This T cell receptor (beta chain) appears in the sequencing data of a study of molecular identifiers for immune sequencing clone quantification. Each CDR3 protein gets one entry after TCRdb re-called the PCR reads with MiXCR. The table shows 250,000 to 350,000 distinct CDR3 sequences, with over 20% occurring only once. Per germline, CDR1 SEHNR and CDR2 FQNEAQ (reference sequence). The CDR3 spans 15 residues. V dropped 4 bases and J dropped 2 bases, with 15 bases sitting between them. This receptor was taken from a human donor in good health. Some libraries in this study had Jurkat cell RNA spiked in. The sequencing input was naive CD8+ T cells from blood, with Jurkat cell RNA spiked in. Regarding subset: FACS-sorted CD8+CD4-CCR7+CD45RA+ naive T cells. The chain has TRBV7-9 and TRBJ2-7; no firm D call. CDR3 residues: CASSSSTKTPYEQYF. For the CDR3, the DNA is TGTGCCAGCAGCTCCTCCACAAAAACCCCCTACGAGCAGTACTTC.